This T cell receptor beta chain derives from a study of blood T cell repertoires in COVID-19. This table comes from immunoSEQ multiplex PCR, and its TCRdb copy is limited to in-frame clones, with some not included. The sample records under 150,000 clones, around 77% being singletons. The CDR3 runs to 14 residues. The germline CDR1 and CDR2 sequences are SNHLY and FYNNEI. J gave up 3 bases and V 8 bases, and 7 bases lay outside the gene matches. Sequencing was done on a sample of peripheral blood. The receptor was derived from a human donor in a cohort sampled during active COVID-19. The rearrangement joins TRBV2 to TRBJ1-5; 7 bases align to TRBD1. As DNA, the CDR3 is TGTGCCAGCGGCCGGGACAGCTACAATCAGCCCCAGCATTTT. Translation: CASGRDSYNQPQHF.